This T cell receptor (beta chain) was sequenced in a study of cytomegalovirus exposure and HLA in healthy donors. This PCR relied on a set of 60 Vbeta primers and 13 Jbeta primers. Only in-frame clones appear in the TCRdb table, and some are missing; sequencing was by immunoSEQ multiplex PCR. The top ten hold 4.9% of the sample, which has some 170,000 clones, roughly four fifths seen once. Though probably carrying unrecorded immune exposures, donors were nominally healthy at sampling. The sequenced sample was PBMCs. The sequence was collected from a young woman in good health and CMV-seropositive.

The CDR3 loop is CASSLGTGGQETQYF. The CDR3 DNA reads TGTGCCAGCAGCTTAGGCACGGGTGGCCAAGAGACCCAGTACTTC. The V call is TRBV13, the J call TRBJ2-5, with D uncertain. The V end was cut by 0 bases, the J end by 1 base, with 9 bases between. The CDR3 is 15 residues long. CDR1 is PRHDT, CDR2 FYEKMQ, per germline (reference sequence).